A selection of T cell receptor beta chains follows, all from one sample in a study of identical twins. TCRdb re-called the 5' RACE reads with MiXCR, one entry per CDR3 protein. The sample has approximately 890,000 distinct CDR3 sequences, roughly an eighth seen once; the top ten hold about 1.5%. This same sample was also part of a study on yellow fever vaccine responses in identical twins.

The specimen sequenced was PBMCs. Every receptor here comes from a woman aged 18-29 years in good health. Both conserved end residues are part of each CDR3. The D gene is left open where the match is weak. Rows give clone size only sometimes, using once, few, many, or a class for an expanded clone.

DNA | CDR3 | size | J | V | D
TGTGCCAGCAGTTCGGTACTAGCGGGAGTGGCAGATACGCAGTATTTT | CASSSVLAGVADTQYF | many | TRBJ2-3 | TRBV12-3/TRBV12-4 | TRBD2
TGCGCCAGCAGCGGAACCCGACAGGGGGGAATGTTGGAGACCCAGTACTTC | CASSGTRQGGMLETQYF | many | TRBJ2-5 | TRBV5-1 | TRBD1
TGTGCCAGTAGTATGAGTGGGGCCAACGTCCTGACTTTC | CASSMSGANVLTF | many | TRBJ2-6 | TRBV19 | .
TGTGCCAGCAGCTCCGGGCCTCCGGGGGGCAATCAGCCCCAGCATTTT | CASSSGPPGGNQPQHF | many | TRBJ1-5 | TRBV5-5 | .
TGTGCCAGCAGCCCCGCCAGGGGGGGGGCCGGGTTCTTC | CASSPARGGAGFF | . | TRBJ2-1 | TRBV3-1 | .
TGTGCCAGCAGCCAGCGGTTCCCAGATACGCAGTATTTT | CASSQRFPDTQYF | once | TRBJ2-3 | TRBV12-3/TRBV12-4 | .
TGTGCCAGCAGCCAAGGTCGAGGGAGAAGTAATGAGCAGTTCTTC | CASSQGRGRSNEQFF | . | TRBJ2-1 | TRBV3-1 | .
TGTGCCAGCAGCTCCAATCTGAGTAACTTC | CASSSNLSNF | many | TRBJ2-1 | TRBV7-3 | .
TGTGCCAGCAGTGTGGGGGCGGGGGGTGGCTCAACGCAGTATTTT | CASSVGAGGGSTQYF | few | TRBJ2-3 | TRBV25-1 | TRBD2
TGTGCCAGCAGTACCGGGAGGCGGGACATTCAGTACTTC | CASSTGRRDIQYF | few | TRBJ2-4 | TRBV28 | TRBD2
TGTGCCAGCAGCTCCCTGGGACTAGGGGGGACGGATGAGCAGTTCTTC | CASSSLGLGGTDEQFF | . | TRBJ2-1 | TRBV7-9 | TRBD2
TGTGCCAGCGGGCCGCGTATCACTGAAGCTTTCTTT | CASGPRITEAFF | . | TRBJ1-1 | TRBV28 | .
TGTGCCACCTCGTCTAGTTCTGGCACAGATACGCAGTATTTT | CATSSSSGTDTQYF | many | TRBJ2-3 | TRBV6-1 | .
TGTGCCAACAGGGGGTCTGGGGCCAACGTCCTGACTTTC | CANRGSGANVLTF | few | TRBJ2-6 | TRBV12-3/TRBV12-4 | TRBD1